The 5 T cell receptor beta chains below all came from one sample that was sequenced in a study of blood T cell repertoires in COVID-19. Only in-frame clones appear in the TCRdb table, and some are missing; sequencing was by immunoSEQ multiplex PCR. The sample shows 21,000 or so clones, roughly 89% of them seen only once. Sequencing was performed on peripheral blood. Receptors originate from a man in his 70s with active COVID-19.

J is TRBJ1-6 and V is TRBV18; TRBD1 matches 8 bases. Germline-derived CDR1 and CDR2 are KGHSH and LQKENI. The J segment lost 11 bases and the V segment lost 1 base, leaving 28 bases of the junction unmatched. This CDR3 comprises 22 residues. In DNA form, the CDR3 reads TGTGCCAGCTCACCACGGTCCGGCGAACGAGCCCGGACAGGGCCCCAGGGGACACCCCTCCACTTT. Amino acids: CASSPRSGERARTGPQGTPLHF.

In its sample, this clone was seen once. The CDR3 DNA is TGTGCCAGCAGTTACAGGGCAGGGACTAATGAAAAACTGTTTTTT. Protein sequence: CASSYRAGTNEKLFF. V is TRBV6-5 and J is TRBJ1-4, with D tentatively TRBD1 (5 bases). CDR3 size: 15 residues. V lost 2 bases and J lost 2, with 9 bases in between. The germline V gene has CDR1 MNHEY and CDR2 SVGAGI.

The chain couples TRBV5-6 to TRBJ2-1; 7 nucleotides align to TRBD2. V lost 3 bases to trimming and J lost 6 bases; unmatched junction nucleotides: 9. Germline CDR1 reads SGHDT; CDR2 reads YYEEEE. This CDR3 contains 15 residues. CDR3 residues: CASSSSGLLGNEQFF. CDR3 nucleotide sequence: TGTGCCAGCAGCTCATCGGGACTATTAGGCAATGAGCAGTTCTTC.

The chain has TRBV27 and TRBJ1-6, with TRBD1 identical over 7 bases. CDR3 length equals 17 residues. V lost 0 bases, J lost 8 bases, and 10 bases stayed unmatched. CDR1 and CDR2 (germline): MNHEY, SMNVEV (reference sequence). Here the CDR3 DNA reads TGTGCCAGCAGTTTATCAGCTTACAGGGGCCTTGATTCACCCCTCCACTTT. Amino acid sequence: CASSLSAYRGLDSPLHF.

J is TRBJ2-5 and V is TRBV27, with 7 bases matching TRBD2. CDR3 length: 17 residues. J lost 0 bases, V lost 5 bases, and 12 bases had no gene match. The germline CDR1 and CDR2 sequences are MNHEY and SMNVEV (reference sequence). The CDR3 loop reads CASSRDLTSWYQETQYF. DNA of the CDR3: TGTGCCAGCAGTAGGGACTTGACTAGCTGGTACCAAGAGACCCAGTACTTC.